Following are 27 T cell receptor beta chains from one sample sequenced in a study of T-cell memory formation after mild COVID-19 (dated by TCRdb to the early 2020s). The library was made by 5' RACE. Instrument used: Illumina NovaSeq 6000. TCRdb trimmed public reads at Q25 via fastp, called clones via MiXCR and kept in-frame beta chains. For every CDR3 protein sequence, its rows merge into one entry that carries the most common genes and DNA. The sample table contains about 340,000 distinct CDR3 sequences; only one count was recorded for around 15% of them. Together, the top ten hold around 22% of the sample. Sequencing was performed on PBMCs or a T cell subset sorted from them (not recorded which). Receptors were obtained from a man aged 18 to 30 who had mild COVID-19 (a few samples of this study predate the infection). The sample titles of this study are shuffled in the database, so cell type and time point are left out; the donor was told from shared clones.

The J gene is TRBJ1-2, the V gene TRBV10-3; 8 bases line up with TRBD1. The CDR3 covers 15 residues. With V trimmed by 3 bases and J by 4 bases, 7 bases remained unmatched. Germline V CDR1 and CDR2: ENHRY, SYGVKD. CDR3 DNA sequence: TGTGCCATCAGTGACCCGACAGGGGCAACCTATGGCTACACCTTC. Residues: CAISDPTGATYGYTF.

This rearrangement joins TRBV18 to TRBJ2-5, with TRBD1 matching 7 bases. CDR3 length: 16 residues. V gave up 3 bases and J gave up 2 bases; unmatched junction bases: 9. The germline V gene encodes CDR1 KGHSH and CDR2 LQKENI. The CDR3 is CASSPRGGQTQETQYF. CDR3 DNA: TGTGCCAGCTCACCTAGAGGGGGACAGACTCAAGAGACCCAGTACTTC.

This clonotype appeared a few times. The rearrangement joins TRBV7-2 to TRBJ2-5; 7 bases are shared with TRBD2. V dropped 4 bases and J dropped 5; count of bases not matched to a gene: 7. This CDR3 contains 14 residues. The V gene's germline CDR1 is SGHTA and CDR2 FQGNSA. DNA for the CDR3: TGTGCCAGCAGCTCCATCGGGGGGAGCGAGACCCAGTACTTC. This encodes CASSSIGGSETQYF.

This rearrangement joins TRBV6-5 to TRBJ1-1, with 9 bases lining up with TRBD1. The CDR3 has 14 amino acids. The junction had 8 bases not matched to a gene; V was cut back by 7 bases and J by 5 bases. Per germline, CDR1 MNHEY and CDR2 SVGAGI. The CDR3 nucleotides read TGTGCCAGCACCCTAGGACAGGGGTGGACTGAAGCTTTCTTT. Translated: CASTLGQGWTEAFF.

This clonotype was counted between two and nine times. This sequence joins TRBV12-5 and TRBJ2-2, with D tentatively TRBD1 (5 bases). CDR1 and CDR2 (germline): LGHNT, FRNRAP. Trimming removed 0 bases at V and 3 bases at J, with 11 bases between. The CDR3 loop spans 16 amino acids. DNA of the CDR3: TGTGCTAGTGGTTTGGTTGCAGGGCTGTACACCGGGGAGCTGTTTTTT. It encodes CASGLVAGLYTGELFF.

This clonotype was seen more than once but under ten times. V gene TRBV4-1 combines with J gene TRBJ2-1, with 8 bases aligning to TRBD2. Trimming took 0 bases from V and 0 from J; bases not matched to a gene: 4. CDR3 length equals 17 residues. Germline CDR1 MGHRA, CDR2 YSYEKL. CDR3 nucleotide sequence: TGCGCCAGCAGCCAAGATCCGGCGGGGGGCTCCTACAATGAGCAGTTCTTC. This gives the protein CASSQDPAGGSYNEQFF.

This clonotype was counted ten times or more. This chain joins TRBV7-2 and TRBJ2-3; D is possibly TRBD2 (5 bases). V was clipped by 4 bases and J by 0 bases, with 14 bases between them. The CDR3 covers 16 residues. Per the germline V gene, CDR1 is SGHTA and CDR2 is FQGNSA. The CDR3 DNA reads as TGTGCCAGCAGCTGGGCGGGTGTGGGTAGCACAGATACGCAGTATTTT. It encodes CASSWAGVGSTDTQYF.

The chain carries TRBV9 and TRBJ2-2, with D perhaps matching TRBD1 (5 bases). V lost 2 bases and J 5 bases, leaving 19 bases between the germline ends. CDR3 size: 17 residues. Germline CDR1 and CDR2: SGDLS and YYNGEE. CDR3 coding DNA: TGTGCCAGCAGCGTGGCCCCGGAAGGACAAAGGACCGGGGAGCTGTTTTTT. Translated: CASSVAPEGQRTGELFF.

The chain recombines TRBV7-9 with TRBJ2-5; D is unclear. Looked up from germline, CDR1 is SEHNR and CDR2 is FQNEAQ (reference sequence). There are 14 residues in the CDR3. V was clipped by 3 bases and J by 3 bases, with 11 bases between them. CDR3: CASSLTQEKETQYF. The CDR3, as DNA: TGTGCCAGCAGCTTGACCCAAGAGAAAGAGACCCAGTACTTC.

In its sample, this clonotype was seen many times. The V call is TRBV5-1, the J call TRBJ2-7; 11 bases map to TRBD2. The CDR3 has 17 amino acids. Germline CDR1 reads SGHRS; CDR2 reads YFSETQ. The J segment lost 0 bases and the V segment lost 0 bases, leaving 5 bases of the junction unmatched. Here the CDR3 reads CASSLDPLAGGSYEQYF. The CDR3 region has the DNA TGCGCCAGCAGCTTGGATCCCCTAGCGGGGGGCTCCTACGAGCAGTACTTC.

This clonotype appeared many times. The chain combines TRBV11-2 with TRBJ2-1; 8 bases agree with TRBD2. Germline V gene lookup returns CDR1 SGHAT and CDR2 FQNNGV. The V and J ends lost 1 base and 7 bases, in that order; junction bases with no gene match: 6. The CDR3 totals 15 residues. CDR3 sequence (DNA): TGTGCCAGCAGCTTAGCTGGCGGGGGGTGGAATGAGCAGTTCTTC. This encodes CASSLAGGGWNEQFF.

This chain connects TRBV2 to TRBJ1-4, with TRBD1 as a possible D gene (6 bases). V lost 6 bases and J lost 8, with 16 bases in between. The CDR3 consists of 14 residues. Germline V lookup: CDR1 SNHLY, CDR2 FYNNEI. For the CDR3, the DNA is TGTGCCAGCAGGACCGGACAGTGGAACGAAAAACTGTTTTTT. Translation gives CASRTGQWNEKLFF.

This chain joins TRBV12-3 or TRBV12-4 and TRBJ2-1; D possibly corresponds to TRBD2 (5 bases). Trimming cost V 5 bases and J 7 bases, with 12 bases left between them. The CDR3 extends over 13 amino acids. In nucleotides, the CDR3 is TGTGCCAGCAGTGCGGACGGGGTTAATGAGCAGTTCTTC. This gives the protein CASSADGVNEQFF.

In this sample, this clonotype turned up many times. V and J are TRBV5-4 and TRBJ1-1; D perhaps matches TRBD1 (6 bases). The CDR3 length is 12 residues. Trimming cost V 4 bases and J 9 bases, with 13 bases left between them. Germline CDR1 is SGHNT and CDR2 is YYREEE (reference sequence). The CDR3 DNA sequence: TGTGCCAGCAGCCCTGGACAGAATAAAGCTTTCTTT. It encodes CASSPGQNKAFF.

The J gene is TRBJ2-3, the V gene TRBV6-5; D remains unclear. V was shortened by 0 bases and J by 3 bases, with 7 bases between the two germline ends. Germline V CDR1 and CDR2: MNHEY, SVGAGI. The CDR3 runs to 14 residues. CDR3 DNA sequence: TGTGCCAGCAGTTACTCGGTCAATACAGATACGCAGTATTTT. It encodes CASSYSVNTDTQYF.

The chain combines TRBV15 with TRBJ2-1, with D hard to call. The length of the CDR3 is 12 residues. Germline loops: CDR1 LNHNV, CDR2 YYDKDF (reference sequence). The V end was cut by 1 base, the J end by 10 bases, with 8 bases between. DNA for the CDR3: TGTGCCACCAGCAGAGCTTTAAGGGAGCAGTTCTTC. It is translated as CATSRALREQFF.

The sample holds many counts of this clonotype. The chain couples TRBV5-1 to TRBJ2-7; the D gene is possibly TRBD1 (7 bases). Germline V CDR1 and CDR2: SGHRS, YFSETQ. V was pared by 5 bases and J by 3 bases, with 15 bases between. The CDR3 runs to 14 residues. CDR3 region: CASRGGDRGYEQYF. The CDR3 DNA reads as TGCGCCAGCAGAGGAGGGGACAGAGGCTACGAGCAGTACTTC.

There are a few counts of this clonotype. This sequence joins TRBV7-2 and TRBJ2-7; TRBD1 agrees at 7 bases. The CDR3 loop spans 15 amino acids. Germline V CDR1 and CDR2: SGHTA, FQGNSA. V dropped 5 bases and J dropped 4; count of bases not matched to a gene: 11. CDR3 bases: TGTGCCAGCAGCCAGCAAGGGGGCTGGGAGTACGAGCAGTACGTC. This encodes CASSQQGGWEYEQYV.

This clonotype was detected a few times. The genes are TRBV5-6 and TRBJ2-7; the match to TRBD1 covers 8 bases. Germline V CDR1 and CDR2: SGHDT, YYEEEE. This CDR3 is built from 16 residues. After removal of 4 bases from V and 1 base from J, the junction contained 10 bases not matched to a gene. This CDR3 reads CASSIIQGVVSYEQYF. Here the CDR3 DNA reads TGTGCCAGCAGCATCATACAGGGGGTGGTATCCTACGAGCAGTACTTC.

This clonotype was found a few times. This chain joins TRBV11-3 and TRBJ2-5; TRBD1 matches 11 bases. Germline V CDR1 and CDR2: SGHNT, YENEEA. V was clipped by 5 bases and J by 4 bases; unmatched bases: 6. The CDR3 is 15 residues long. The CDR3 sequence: CASSGTGGFGETQYF. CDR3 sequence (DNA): TGTGCCAGCAGCGGGACAGGGGGTTTTGGAGAGACCCAGTACTTC.

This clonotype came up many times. DNA of the CDR3: TGTGCCAGCAGTTTTCTTAAAATGAACACTGAAGCTTTCTTT. As protein: CASSFLKMNTEAFF. The rearrangement links TRBV12-3 or TRBV12-4 to TRBJ1-1; D is undetermined. The CDR3 is made up of 14 amino acids. V was trimmed by 3 bases and J by 0 bases, leaving 8 bases between them.

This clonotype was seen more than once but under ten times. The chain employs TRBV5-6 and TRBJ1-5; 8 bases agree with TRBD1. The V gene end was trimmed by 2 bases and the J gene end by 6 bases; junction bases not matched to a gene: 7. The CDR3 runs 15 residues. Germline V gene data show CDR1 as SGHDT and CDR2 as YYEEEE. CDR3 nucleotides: TGTGCCAGCAGCTTAAGTCGACAGGGGCGTCAGCCCCAGCATTTT. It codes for CASSLSRQGRQPQHF.

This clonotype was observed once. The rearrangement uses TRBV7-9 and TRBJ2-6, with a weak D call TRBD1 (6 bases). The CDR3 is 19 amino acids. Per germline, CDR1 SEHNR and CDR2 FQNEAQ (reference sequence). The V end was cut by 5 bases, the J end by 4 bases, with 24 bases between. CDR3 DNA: TGTGCCAGCAGCCCACCATGGACAGCGACCAGAGTAGGGGCCAACGTCCTGACTTTC. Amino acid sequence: CASSPPWTATRVGANVLTF.

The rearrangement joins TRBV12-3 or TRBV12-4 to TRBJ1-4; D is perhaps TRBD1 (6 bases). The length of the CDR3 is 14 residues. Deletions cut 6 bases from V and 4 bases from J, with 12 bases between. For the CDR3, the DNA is TGTGCCAGCAGGTTGGACAGCCTTAATGAAAAACTGTTTTTT. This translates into CASRLDSLNEKLFF.

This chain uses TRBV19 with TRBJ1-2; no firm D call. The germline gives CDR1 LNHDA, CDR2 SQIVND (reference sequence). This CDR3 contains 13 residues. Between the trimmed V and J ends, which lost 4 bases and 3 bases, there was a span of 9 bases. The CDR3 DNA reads TGTGCCAGTAGTACAAGGGTGTACTATGGCTACACCTTC. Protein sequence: CASSTRVYYGYTF.

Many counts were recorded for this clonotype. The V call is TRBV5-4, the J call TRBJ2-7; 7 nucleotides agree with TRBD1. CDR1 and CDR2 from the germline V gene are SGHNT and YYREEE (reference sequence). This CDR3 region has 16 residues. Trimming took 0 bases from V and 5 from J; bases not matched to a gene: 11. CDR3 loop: CASSLARDSQVNEQYF. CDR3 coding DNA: TGTGCCAGCAGCTTGGCCCGGGACAGTCAGGTTAACGAGCAGTACTTC.

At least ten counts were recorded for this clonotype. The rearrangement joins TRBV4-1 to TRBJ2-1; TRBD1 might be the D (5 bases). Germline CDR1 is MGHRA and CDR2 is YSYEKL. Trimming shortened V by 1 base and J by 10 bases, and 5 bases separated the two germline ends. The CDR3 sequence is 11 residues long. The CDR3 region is CASSQGQEQFF. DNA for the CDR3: TGCGCCAGCAGCCAAGGACAGGAGCAGTTCTTC.